The source of this T cell receptor (beta chain) is a study of T cell responses to AZD1222 COVID-19 vaccine. Overall study results and limits: After two AZD1222 doses, spike-specific TCR breadth and depth rose versus day 0. Regions 160-218 and 743-854 dominated among vaccine-associated CD4 TCRs spanning spike. White British people made up most donors, females outnumbered males, and clonal diversity was possibly underestimated.

As to this clone: Its antigen is still unknown.

Generated by immunoSEQ multiplex PCR, the TCRdb table keeps only in-frame clones and is missing some. The sample contains fewer than 200,000 clones, approximately 92% of which appear only once. Trimming pared 6 bases from V and 2 bases from J, leaving 7 bases between. This CDR3 contains 13 residues. Germline V lookup: CDR1 SNHLY, CDR2 FYNNEI. The rearrangement links TRBV2 to TRBJ1-4; D gene ambiguous. Sequenced here: peripheral blood, sampled on day 0 of AZD1222 vaccination. The receptor was isolated from an adult in good health. The CDR3 DNA is TGTGCCAGCAGAGGGAGCACTAATGAAAAACTGTTTTTT. Protein sequence: CASRGSTNEKLFF.